Shown below are 7 T cell receptor beta chains from a single sample sequenced in a study of human CD8 memory T cell subsets (dated by TCRdb to the early 2020s). This sample was sequenced with a NextSeq 550. A Human TCR Profiling Kit was used to prepare UMI-labeled 5' RACE TCRbeta libraries. TCRdb reprocessed the reads and assigns one entry to each CDR3 protein sequence, leaving out DNA. Per the sample table, the count is more than 4,500 distinct CDR3 sequences. Roughly a quarter of the sample rests with the top ten. Material: CD8+ effector memory T cells (TEM) sorted from PBMCs. This specimen's cell subset or site label, interpreted: effector memory CD8 T cells, CCR7- CD45RO+ CD95+. Every receptor here comes from a human donor in good health.

This clonotype counts as medium-sized by frequency. The rearrangement links TRBV6-4 to TRBJ1-1; TCRdb lists TRBD1, though no DNA is available to test this call. The germline CDR1 and CDR2 sequences are MRHNA and SNTAGT. The CDR3 sequence is 15 residues long. The CDR3 protein is CASSEGTGMETEAFF.

The chain has TRBV4-3 and TRBJ2-3; TCRdb outputs TRBD2, but without DNA this stays unchecked. The CDR3 is 16 residues long. Germline values: CDR1 LGHNA, CDR2 YSLEER. CDR3: CASSQVLAGGPDTQYF.

This chain uses TRBV7-3 with TRBJ1-1; TCRdb reports TRBD1, a call that lacks DNA to check it against. The CDR3 spans 13 residues. The germline CDR1 and CDR2 sequences are SGHTA and FQGTGA. CDR3 loop: CASTPVVGTEAFF. Together with reference TRBV7-3 and TRBJ1-1, the CDR3 gives the full variable domain: GAGVSQTPSNKVTEKGKYVELRCDPISGHTALYWYRQSLGQGPEFLIYFQGTGAADDSGLPNDRFFAVRPEGSVSTLKIQRTERGDSAVYLCASTPVVGTEAFFGQGTRLTVV.

The chain is built from TRBV27 and TRBJ1-4; there is no DNA to check the TCRdb D call of TRBD1. Looked up from germline, CDR1 is MNHEY and CDR2 is SMNVEV (reference sequence). CDR3 length: 16 residues. CDR3 amino acids: CASTATLGAGPEKLFF.

This clonotype counts as medium-sized (0.01 to 0.1%) by frequency. The V gene is TRBV4-2, the J gene TRBJ2-5; absent DNA, TCRdb's TRBD1 call cannot be checked. The CDR3 extends over 12 amino acids. CDR1 is LGHNA and CDR2 is YNFKEQ in the germline V gene. This CDR3 is CASSQTGETQYF.

The J gene is TRBJ2-5, the V gene TRBV29-1; TCRdb picks TRBD1, but there is no DNA to check that call. CDR3 length: 13 amino acids. Per germline, CDR1 SQVTM and CDR2 ANQGSEA. The CDR3 here is CSVRRDSQETQYF.

This clonotype is identified as medium-sized from frequency. The chain joins TRBV7-3 to TRBJ1-2. CDR3 length equals 16 residues. The germline V gene encodes CDR1 SGHTA and CDR2 FQGTGA. Here the CDR3 reads CASSLVPMGANYGYTF. The full variable domain, its missing parts supplied by reference TRBV7-3 and TRBJ1-2, is GAGVSQTPSNKVTEKGKYVELRCDPISGHTALYWYRQSLGQGPEFLIYFQGTGAADDSGLPNDRFFAVRPEGSVSTLKIQRTERGDSAVYLCASSLVPMGANYGYTFGSGTRLTVV.